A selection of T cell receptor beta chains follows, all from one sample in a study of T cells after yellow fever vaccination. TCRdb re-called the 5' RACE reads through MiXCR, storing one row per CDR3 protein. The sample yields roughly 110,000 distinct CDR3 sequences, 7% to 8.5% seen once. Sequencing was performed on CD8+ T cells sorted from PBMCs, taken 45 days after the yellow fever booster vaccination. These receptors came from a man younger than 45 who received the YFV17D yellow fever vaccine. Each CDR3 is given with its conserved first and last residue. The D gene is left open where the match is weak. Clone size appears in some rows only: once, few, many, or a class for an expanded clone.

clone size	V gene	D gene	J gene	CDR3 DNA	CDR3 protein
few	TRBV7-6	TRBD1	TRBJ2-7	TGTGCCAGCAGCGCGGACGGGGACAGTACTTACGAGCAGTACTTC	CASSADGDSTYEQYF
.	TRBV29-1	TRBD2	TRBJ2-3	TGCAGCGTTGAAGACTTACTAGCGGTCACAGATACGCAGTATTTT	CSVEDLLAVTDTQYF
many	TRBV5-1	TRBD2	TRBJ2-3	TGCGCCAGCAGGGAAAGAGCGGGAGTTGTAGATACGCAGTATTTT	CASRERAGVVDTQYF
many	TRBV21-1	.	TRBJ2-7	TGTGCCAGCAGCAAAGAGGAAAGAAAGGAAGCGGGAGGGTCCTACGAGCAGTACTTC	CASSKEERKEAGGSYEQYF
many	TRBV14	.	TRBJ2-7	TGTGCCAGCAGCCAAGAGGTGGGACCCTGGTACGAGCAGTACTTC	CASSQEVGPWYEQYF
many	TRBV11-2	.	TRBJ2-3	TGTGCCAGCAGCTCCACCCCCTTTGATGAAACAGATACGCAGTATTTT	CASSSTPFDETDTQYF
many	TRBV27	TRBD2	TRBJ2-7	TGTGCCAGCAGTTTAAGAGGGCTAGCGGCAGACTACGAGCAGTACTTC	CASSLRGLAADYEQYF
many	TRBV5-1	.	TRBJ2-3	TGCGCCAGCAGCTTGGGCGGGGCGGAAGATACGCAGTATTTT	CASSLGGAEDTQYF
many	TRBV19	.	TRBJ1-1	TGTGCCAGTAGTTTCTCCTCGGACGGGACGGCTTTCTTT	CASSFSSDGTAFF
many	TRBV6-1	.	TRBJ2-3	TGTGCCAGCAGTAATCCCGCAGGGTCGAGCACAGATACGCAGTATTTT	CASSNPAGSSTDTQYF
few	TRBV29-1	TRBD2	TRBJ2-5	TGCAGCGTTGTAAAGCGGGAAGGGACCCAGTACTTC	CSVVKREGTQYF
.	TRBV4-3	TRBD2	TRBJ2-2	TGCGCCAGCAGCCAATACCCCCCGCTAGCGGACAACACCGGGGAGCTGTTTTTT	CASSQYPPLADNTGELFF
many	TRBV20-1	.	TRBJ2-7	TGCAGTGCGCAATACAACTACGAGCAGTACTTC	CSAQYNYEQYF
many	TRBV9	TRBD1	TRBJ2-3	TGTGCCAGCAGCGCGGGAACCGGGACAGGGATCACAGATACGCAGTATTTT	CASSAGTGTGITDTQYF
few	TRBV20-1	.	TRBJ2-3	TGCAGTGCTAGAGATAGAGGGGACTCCAGGGACCAGTATTTT	CSARDRGDSRDQYF
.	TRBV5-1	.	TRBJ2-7	TGCGCCAGCAGGCGGATACTATCCGCCTACGAGCAGTACTTC	CASRRILSAYEQYF
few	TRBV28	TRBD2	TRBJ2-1	TGTGCCAGCACCGAGGGGCAGGGGGCGCGAGCGGGAGGGTTTTATGAGCAGTTCTTC	CASTEGQGARAGGFYEQFF
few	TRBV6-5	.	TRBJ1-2	TGTGCCAGCAGCACCTCCAGGGATTACTATGGCTACACCTTC	CASSTSRDYYGYTF
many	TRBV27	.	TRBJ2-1	TGTGCCAGCAGTTTCCTTACTTACAATGAGCAGTTCTTC	CASSFLTYNEQFF
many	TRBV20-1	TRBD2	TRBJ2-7	TGCAGTGCTACCAGCGGGAGCAACGAGCAGTACTTC	CSATSGSNEQYF
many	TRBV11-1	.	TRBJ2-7	TGTGCCAGCAGCCGGGGACAAGCTTACGAGCAGTACTTC	CASSRGQAYEQYF
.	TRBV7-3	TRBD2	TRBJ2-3	TGTGCCAGCAGCTTAATGCGGGAGGACACAGATACGCAGTATTTT	CASSLMREDTDTQYF
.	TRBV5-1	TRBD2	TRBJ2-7	TGCGCCAGCAGCTACGGGACTAGCGGGGCCTACGAGCAGTACTTC	CASSYGTSGAYEQYF
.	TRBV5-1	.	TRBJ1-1	TGCGCCAGCAGCTTGGCCGTTGGAGGCGGCACTGAAGCTTTCTTT	CASSLAVGGGTEAFF
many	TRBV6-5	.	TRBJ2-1	TGTGCCAGCAGTTACTCTAGATTTGAGCAGTTCTTC	CASSYSRFEQFF
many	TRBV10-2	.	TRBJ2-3	TGCGCCACCACCGACCTAGGTGGGGAGCACACAGATACGCAGTATTTT	CATTDLGGEHTDTQYF
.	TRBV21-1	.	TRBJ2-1	TGTGCCAGCAGCAAAAACCTTAGGGCCCTAGCGTACTCCTACAATGAGCAGTTCTTC	CASSKNLRALAYSYNEQFF
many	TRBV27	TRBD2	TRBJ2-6	TGTGCCAGCAGTTTCGCGGGGGGCCTCTCTGGGGCCAACGTCCTGACTTTC	CASSFAGGLSGANVLTF
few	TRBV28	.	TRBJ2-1	TGTGCCAGCAGTTTAAGCGACCCTAGGGACAATGAGCAGTTCTTC	CASSLSDPRDNEQFF
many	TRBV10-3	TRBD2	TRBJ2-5	TGTGCCATCAGTGAAGCGGGAAAAGAGACCCAGTACTTC	CAISEAGKETQYF
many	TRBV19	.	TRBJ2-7	TGTGCCAGTAGTAATAACCCTAACTCCTACGAGCAGTACTTC	CASSNNPNSYEQYF
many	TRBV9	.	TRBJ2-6	TGTGCCAGCAGCGGGACGGCCGGGGCCAACGTCCTGACTTTC	CASSGTAGANVLTF
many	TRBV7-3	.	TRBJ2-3	TGTGCCAGCAGCTTAACCGCGGGAATGGGAGATACGCAGTATTTT	CASSLTAGMGDTQYF
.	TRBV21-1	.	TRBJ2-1	TGTGCCAGAAACGTAGCGGGAGGGCCCCACAATGAGCAGTTCTTC	CARNVAGGPHNEQFF
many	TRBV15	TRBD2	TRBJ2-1	TGTGCCACCAGCAGCTCACTAGCGGGATTAATAAATGAGCAGTTCTTC	CATSSSLAGLINEQFF
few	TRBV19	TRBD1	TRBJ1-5	TGTGCCAGTCTCGGGGACAGGGTCAAACAGCCCCAGCATTTT	CASLGDRVKQPQHF
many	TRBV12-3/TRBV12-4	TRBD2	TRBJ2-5	TGTGCCAGCAGGGGACTAGCGGAAGAGACCCAGTACTTC	CASRGLAEETQYF
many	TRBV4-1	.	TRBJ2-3	TGCGCCAGCAGCCACCGGGACATTGGAACAGATACGCAGTATTTT	CASSHRDIGTDTQYF
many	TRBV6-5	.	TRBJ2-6	TGTGCCAGCAGTTTCGACTCTGGGGCCAACGTCCTGACTTTC	CASSFDSGANVLTF
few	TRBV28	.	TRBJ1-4	TGTGCCAGCACCCTTGGGGGGAATGAAAAACTGTTTTTT	CASTLGGNEKLFF
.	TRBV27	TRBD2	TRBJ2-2	TGTGCCAGCAGCTTGGACGTAGCGGGAGGGCCGGGCACCGGGGAGCTGTTTTTT	CASSLDVAGGPGTGELFF
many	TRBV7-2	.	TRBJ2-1	TGTGCCAGCAGCCCACCGGGGGGCAGCTACAATGAGCAGTTCTTC	CASSPPGGSYNEQFF
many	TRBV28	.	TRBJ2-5	TGTGCCAGCAGTTTAGCCCGGGACGTGGAGACCCAGTACTTC	CASSLARDVETQYF
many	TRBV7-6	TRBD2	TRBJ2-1	TGTGCCAGCAGCTTAGAAGCGGGAGGGTTCAATGAGCAGTTCTTC	CASSLEAGGFNEQFF
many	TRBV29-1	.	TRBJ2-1	TGCAGCGCCCCCGACGGGGACTCCTACAATGAGCAGTTCTTC	CSAPDGDSYNEQFF
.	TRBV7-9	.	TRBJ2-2	TGTGCCAGCAGCCCATCGACGGTCGGGGAGCTGTTTTTT	CASSPSTVGELFF
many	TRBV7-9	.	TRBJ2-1	TGTGCCAGCAGCTCCGAGATCGACTTGACCCCCTACAATGAGCAGTTCTTC	CASSSEIDLTPYNEQFF
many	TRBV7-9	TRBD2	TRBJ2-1	TGTGCCAGCAGCACAGGACTAGCGGGAGTTGAGCAGTTCTTC	CASSTGLAGVEQFF
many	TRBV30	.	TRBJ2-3	TGTGCCTGGCAGGAAGATACGCAGTATTTT	CAWQEDTQYF
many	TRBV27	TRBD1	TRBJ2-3	TGTGCCAGCTCTGGGACAGGGTTCACAGATACGCAGTATTTT	CASSGTGFTDTQYF
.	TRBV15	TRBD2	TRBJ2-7	TGTGCCACCAGCAAGGGGACTAGCGGGATCTACGAGCAGTACTTC	CATSKGTSGIYEQYF
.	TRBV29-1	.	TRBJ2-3	TGCAGCGTTGAGGGGGGACTGAGCTCGACAGATACGCAGTATTTT	CSVEGGLSSTDTQYF
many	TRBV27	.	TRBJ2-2	TGTGCCAGCAGTGTAGCCGGCGGGGAGCTGTTTTTT	CASSVAGGELFF
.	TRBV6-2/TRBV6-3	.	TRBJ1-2	TGTGCCAGCAGTTCGGCCGCGACCTATGGCTACACCTTC	CASSSAATYGYTF